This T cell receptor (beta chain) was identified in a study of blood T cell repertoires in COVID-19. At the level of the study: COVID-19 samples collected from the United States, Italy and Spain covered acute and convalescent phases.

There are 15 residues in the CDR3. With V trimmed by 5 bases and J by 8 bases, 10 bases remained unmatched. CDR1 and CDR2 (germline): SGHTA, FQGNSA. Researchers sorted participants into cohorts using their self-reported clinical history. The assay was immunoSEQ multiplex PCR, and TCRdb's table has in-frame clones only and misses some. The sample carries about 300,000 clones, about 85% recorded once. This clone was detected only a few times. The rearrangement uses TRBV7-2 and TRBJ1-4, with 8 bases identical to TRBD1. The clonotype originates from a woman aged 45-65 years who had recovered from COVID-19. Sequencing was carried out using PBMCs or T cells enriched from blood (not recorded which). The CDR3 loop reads CASSPNPGQEEKLFF. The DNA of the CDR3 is TGTGCCAGCAGCCCAAACCCGGGACAGGAAGAAAAACTGTTTTTT.